This T cell receptor (beta chain) stems from a study of blood T cell repertoires in COVID-19. Whole-study context: The samples span acute and convalescent COVID-19 from the United States, Italy and Spain.

The length of the CDR3 is 14 residues. Germline V lookup: CDR1 SQVTM, CDR2 ANQGSEA. The V gene end was trimmed by 0 bases and the J gene end by 4 bases; junction bases not matched to a gene: 5. Enrollees, roughly 18 to 89 years old, lived in 25 or so US areas. Participants reported their clinical history, and cohort assignment relied on those reports. Sequenced by immunoSEQ multiplex PCR; TCRdb stores in-frame clones only, minus some. The sample includes a few hundred thousand clones, 90% of them seen just once. The sequenced sample consisted of PBMCs or T cells enriched from blood (not recorded which). This rearrangement joins TRBV29-1 to TRBJ2-7, with 8 bases fitting TRBD1. This sequence was found in a man younger than 35 who had recovered from COVID-19. CDR3 in amino acids: CSVEEAGGGYEQYF. CDR3 coding DNA: TGCAGCGTTGAAGAGGCAGGGGGCGGGTACGAGCAGTACTTC.